This T cell receptor (beta chain) derives from a study of blood T cell repertoires in COVID-19. On the study more broadly: The United States, Italy and Spain were the sources of the acute and convalescent COVID-19 samples. Sources were T cells, B-cell-depleted T cells, or PBMCs; the material itself was cDNA or gDNA.

Per the authors' pipeline: It was from reference gene primer amplification that nucleated cell counts were estimated. The protocol was immunoSEQ multiplex PCR, while the TCRdb copy is restricted to in-frame clones and leaves out a portion. Clone size and the V and J calls come from that table; the DNA yielded D and trimming. Here the sample spans about 230,000 clones, about 84% being singletons. The CDR3 sequence is 16 residues long. Germline V gene sequence: CDR1 SGHNT, CDR2 YYREEE (reference sequence). Trimming took off 1 base at V and 0 bases at J, with 11 bases between the two ends. This TCR derives from an elderly woman with acute or convalescent COVID-19. The specimen sequenced was peripheral blood. The rearrangement joins TRBV5-4 to TRBJ2-1; D is unresolved. The CDR3 spells CASSLSVASSYNEQFF. The CDR3 DNA is TGTGCCAGCAGCTTGTCTGTTGCTAGCTCCTACAATGAGCAGTTCTTC.